Listed here are 26 T cell receptor beta chains from one sample, sequenced in a study of patients and donors after allogeneic stem cell transplantation. TCRdb ran MiXCR on the RT-PCR reads and lists one entry per CDR3 protein. The data contain about a million distinct CDR3 sequences, 18% of them singletons. Sequencing was carried out using blood, either unsorted or a sorted T cell fraction (not recorded which). The receptors shown here come from a human donor who was either an allogeneic HSCT recipient or a stem cell or donor lymphocyte infusion donor (not recorded which). It is not recorded whose cells these are; they may come from a transplant donor.

This clonotype was found a few times. The junction does not match germline at one end; this may be a read error. V gene TRBV7-7 combines with J gene TRBJ2-1; no clear D. Germline V gene lookup returns CDR1 SSHAT and CDR2 FNYEAQ (reference sequence). CDR3 size: 15 residues. The CDR3 reads CASSPSLNLYNEQFF. In DNA form, the CDR3 reads TGTGCTAGCAGTCCCAGCCTAAATTTATACAATGAGCAGTTCTTC.

The rearrangement uses TRBV27 and TRBJ2-1; TRBD2 agrees at 15 bases. Germline CDR1 MNHEY, CDR2 SMNVEV (reference sequence). The CDR3 length is 17 residues. J lost 8 bases, V lost 4 bases, and 9 bases had no gene match. CDR3 loop: CASSSLGLAGGGYEQFF. For the CDR3, the DNA is TGTGCCAGCAGTTCCTTGGGACTAGCGGGAGGTGGCTATGAGCAGTTCTTC.

This clonotype was recorded only once. The chain couples TRBV20-1 to TRBJ1-2; 7 nucleotides match TRBD1. This CDR3 has 13 amino acids. Unmatched junction bases numbered 5, after V lost 3 bases and J lost 4 bases. The germline V gene has CDR1 DFQATT and CDR2 SNEGSKA (reference sequence). CDR3 amino acids: CSARKGASYGYTF. The CDR3 nucleotides are TGCAGTGCTAGGAAGGGGGCTTCCTATGGCTACACCTTC.

This clonotype was detected a few times. J is TRBJ2-1 and V is TRBV6-2 or TRBV6-3; 7 bases line up with TRBD2. Germline trimming cut 6 bases from V and 7 bases from J; bases unmatched to any gene: 15. This CDR3 comprises 16 residues. Germline assignment: CDR1 MNHEY and CDR2 SVGEGT. CDR3 in amino acids: CASSPFSGPGSNEQFF. DNA of the CDR3: TGTGCCAGCAGCCCCTTTAGCGGGCCTGGGTCAAATGAGCAGTTCTTC.

The J gene is TRBJ2-7, the V gene TRBV6-1, with a possible D match to TRBD1 (6 bases). There are 16 residues in the CDR3. V was pared by 4 bases and J by 6 bases, with 22 bases between. Germline V gene lookup returns CDR1 MNHNS and CDR2 SASEGT. As DNA, the CDR3 is TGTGCCAGCAGTGCCCTCGGGGACAAGGACCTCTGCGAGCAGTACTTC. As protein: CASSALGDKDLCEQYF.

V gene TRBV20-1 combines with J gene TRBJ2-3; 8 bases are shared with TRBD2. Trimming took 2 bases from V and 2 from J; bases not matched to a gene: 9. This CDR3 comprises 16 residues. The germline V gene has CDR1 DFQATT and CDR2 SNEGSKA (reference sequence). CDR3 in amino acids: CSARRKRELVTDTQYF. The CDR3 DNA sequence: TGCAGTGCTAGACGAAAGCGGGAGCTCGTCACAGATACGCAGTATTTT.

This clonotype was seen more than once but under ten times. The genes are TRBV6-6 and TRBJ2-1; the D gene is possibly TRBD1 (5 bases). Trimming took off 2 bases at V and 5 bases at J, with 7 bases between the two ends. Per the germline V gene, CDR1 is MNHNY and CDR2 is SVGAGI (reference sequence). The CDR3 runs to 13 residues. The DNA for the CDR3 is TGTGCCAGCAGTTACGACAGTAACAATGAGCAGTTCTTC. Its protein product is CASSYDSNNEQFF.

This clonotype was detected only a few times. This sequence joins TRBV20-1 and TRBJ1-1; D not certain. This CDR3 comprises 14 residues. Germline V CDR1 and CDR2: DFQATT, SNEGSKA (reference sequence). The germline V and J ends were trimmed by 0 bases and 0 bases, with 8 bases remaining between them. The CDR3 nucleotides read TGCAGTGCTAGAGATGGGTCAGTGAACACTGAAGCTTTCTTT. Amino acids: CSARDGSVNTEAFF.

This clonotype showed up just once. The J gene is TRBJ1-3, the V gene TRBV5-5, with D unclear. Trimming removed 2 bases from V and 6 bases from J, with 3 bases in between. The CDR3 covers 11 residues. Germline-derived CDR1 and CDR2 are SGHKS and YYEKEE (reference sequence). The CDR3 DNA sequence: TGTGCCAGCAGCTTTGCAAACACCATATATTTT. Translated, it gives CASSFANTIYF.

This chain connects TRBV5-1 to TRBJ2-3; TRBD1 agrees at 9 bases. The CDR3 loop spans 16 amino acids. V lost 0 bases, J lost 2 bases, and 4 bases stayed unmatched. In germline, CDR1 is SGHRS, CDR2 YFSETQ. The CDR3 bases are TGCGCCAGCAGCTTGGAGGGACAGGGCACCACAGATACGCAGTATTTT. Its protein is CASSLEGQGTTDTQYF.

The table lists this clonotype with a few counts. The CDR3 here is CSVQQGTYEQYF. Here the CDR3 DNA reads TGCAGCGTTCAACAGGGGACCTACGAGCAGTACTTC. The V gene is TRBV29-1, the J gene TRBJ2-7, with 7 positions matching TRBD1. Germline CDR1 reads SQVTM; CDR2 reads ANQGSEA. V lost 5 bases to trimming and J lost 2 bases; unmatched junction nucleotides: 3. The CDR3 spans 12 residues.

In its sample, this clonotype was seen many times. V gene TRBV9 combines with J gene TRBJ1-2; tentatively, D is TRBD1 (6 bases). CDR3 length: 14 amino acids. The germline gives CDR1 SGDLS, CDR2 YYNGEE. Trimming pared 1 base from V and 4 bases from J, leaving 11 bases between. The CDR3 sequence is CASSVSHRVYGYTF. CDR3 nucleotides: TGTGCCAGCAGCGTATCCCACAGGGTCTATGGCTACACCTTC.

This clonotype has just a few counts. The V call is TRBV5-6, the J call TRBJ2-1; D not resolved. CDR3 size: 13 residues. Trimming took 2 bases from V and 8 from J, leaving 11 bases between them. In germline, CDR1 is SGHDT, CDR2 YYEEEE. The CDR3 DNA follows: TGTGCCAGCAGCTTTGGCCATGGCGATGAGCAGTTCTTC. This codes for CASSFGHGDEQFF.

The chain links TRBV4-1 to TRBJ2-1, with 8 bases that match TRBD2. The CDR3 runs 15 residues. Trimming took 1 base from V and 2 from J; bases not matched to a gene: 1. From germline, CDR1 is MGHRA and CDR2 YSYEKL. The CDR3 DNA follows: TGCGCCAGCAGCCAAGCTAGCGGGCCCTACAATGAGCAGTTCTTC. Residues: CASSQASGPYNEQFF.

The rearrangement joins TRBV6-1 to TRBJ2-7, with 8 bases identical to TRBD2. V dropped 6 bases and J dropped 4; count of bases not matched to a gene: 8. Germline loops: CDR1 MNHNS, CDR2 SASEGT. The CDR3 is 14 residues long. CDR3 amino acids: CASRRGTRLYEQYF. In nucleotides, the CDR3 is TGTGCCAGCAGAAGAGGGACTAGGTTATACGAGCAGTACTTC.

In its sample, this clonotype was seen a few times. The chain joins TRBV24-1 to TRBJ2-2; D gene unclear. Germline V gene sequence: CDR1 KGHDR, CDR2 SFDVKD. V was cut by 3 bases and J by 5 bases, with 15 bases left in between. This CDR3 spans 16 amino acids. The CDR3, as DNA: TGTGCCACCAGTGATCCTGTTAGCTCAGGAACCGGGGAGCTGTTTTTT. This translates into CATSDPVSSGTGELFF.

The V call is TRBV27, the J call TRBJ2-1; D is unresolved. CDR1 and CDR2 from the germline V gene are MNHEY and SMNVEV (reference sequence). Trimming took 3 bases from V and 4 from J, leaving 13 bases between them. This CDR3 contains 15 residues. In DNA form, the CDR3 reads TGTGCCAGCAGTTTCAGTCGCGGCCCTTACAATGAGCAGTTCTTC. Translating gives CASSFSRGPYNEQFF.

In this sample, this clonotype turned up a few times. The CDR3 region is CASSPTPGQGYHEQYF. CDR3 bases: TGTGCCAGCAGTCCTACACCGGGACAGGGTTACCACGAGCAGTACTTC. This rearrangement joins TRBV5-6 to TRBJ2-7; 9 nucleotides match TRBD1. From germline, CDR1 is SGHDT and CDR2 YYEEEE. The CDR3 loop spans 16 amino acids. Trimming removed 5 bases from V and 5 bases from J; junction bases left unmatched: 14.

This clonotype was counted only a few times. This chain uses TRBV5-6 with TRBJ1-6; D is unclear. V was shortened by 1 base and J by 8 bases, with 10 bases between the two germline ends. CDR3 length: 14 amino acids. Germline CDR1 SGHDT, CDR2 YYEEEE. In nucleotides, the CDR3 is TGTGCCAGCAGCTTGTATGGGCAGGATTCACCCCTCCACTTT. Translation: CASSLYGQDSPLHF.

There are a few counts of this clonotype. V and J are TRBV29-1 and TRBJ1-2, with D maybe TRBD1 (5 bases). CDR1 is SQVTM, CDR2 ANQGSEA, per germline. The CDR3 spans 13 residues. V gave up 0 bases and J gave up 4 bases, with 9 bases separating them. Written as DNA, the CDR3 is TGCAGCGTTGAAGAAAGGCAGGGCTATGGCTACACCTTC. Its protein product is CSVEERQGYGYTF.

This chain connects TRBV5-1 to TRBJ2-1; D unclear. The length of the CDR3 is 18 residues. With 5 bases removed from V and 0 bases from J, the gap between germline ends came to 21 bases. The germline V gene encodes CDR1 SGHRS and CDR2 YFSETQ. The CDR3 is CASRPRAGPTSSYNEQFF. The CDR3 DNA reads as TGCGCCAGCAGACCTAGGGCAGGTCCAACGAGCTCCTACAATGAGCAGTTCTTC.

The chain employs TRBV20-1 and TRBJ2-5; no firm D call. CDR1 and CDR2 from the germline V gene are DFQATT and SNEGSKA (reference sequence). The V end lost 3 bases, the J end lost 3 bases, and 8 bases lay between the germline ends. This CDR3 contains 12 residues. In nucleotides, the CDR3 is TGCAGTGCTAGTTCAACAGAAGAGACCCAGTACTTC. This sequence encodes CSASSTEETQYF.

This clonotype was seen a single time. The V and J genes are TRBV28 and TRBJ2-5; D ambiguous. CDR1 is MDHEN, CDR2 SYDVKM, per germline. The CDR3 totals 12 residues. The V gene lost 3 bases and the J gene lost 5 bases, with 7 bases spanning the gap. The CDR3: CASSFLWETQYF. DNA of the CDR3: TGTGCCAGCAGTTTTCTCTGGGAGACCCAGTACTTC. The full variable domain, rest sourced from reference TRBV28 and TRBJ2-5, is DVKVTQSSRYLVKRTGEKVFLECVQDMDHENMFWYRQDPGLGLRLIYFSYDVKMKEKGDIPEGYSVSREKKERFSLILESASTNQTSMYLCASSFLWETQYFGPGTRLLVL.

This clonotype has more than one count but fewer than ten. This chain joins TRBV5-1 and TRBJ2-3; D may correspond to TRBD1 or TRBD2 (5 bases each). Germline CDR1 reads SGHRS; CDR2 reads YFSETQ. The V end was cut by 1 base, the J end by 6 bases, with 15 bases between. The CDR3 consists of 15 residues. The CDR3 here is CASSLMGDPADTQYF. CDR3 DNA: TGCGCCAGCAGCTTGATGGGGGACCCGGCGGATACGCAGTATTTT.

For the CDR3, the DNA is TGTGCCAGCGGGGAGGGAGATGGTACGCAGTATTTT. Amino acid sequence: CASGEGDGTQYF. The chain joins TRBV7-9 to TRBJ2-3, with 7 nucleotides matching TRBD2. The CDR3 contains 12 residues. Germline V gene lookup returns CDR1 SEHNR and CDR2 FQNEAQ (reference sequence). The J segment lost 8 bases and the V segment lost 8 bases, leaving 7 bases of the junction unmatched.

This chain links TRBV12-3 or TRBV12-4 with TRBJ1-4; 7 bases line up with TRBD1. The CDR3 is 12 amino acids. V lost 10 bases, J lost 8 bases, and 7 bases stayed unmatched. CDR3 sequence (DNA): TGTGCCACCGGGACAGTCAGAGAAAAACTGTTTTTT. This codes for CATGTVREKLFF.